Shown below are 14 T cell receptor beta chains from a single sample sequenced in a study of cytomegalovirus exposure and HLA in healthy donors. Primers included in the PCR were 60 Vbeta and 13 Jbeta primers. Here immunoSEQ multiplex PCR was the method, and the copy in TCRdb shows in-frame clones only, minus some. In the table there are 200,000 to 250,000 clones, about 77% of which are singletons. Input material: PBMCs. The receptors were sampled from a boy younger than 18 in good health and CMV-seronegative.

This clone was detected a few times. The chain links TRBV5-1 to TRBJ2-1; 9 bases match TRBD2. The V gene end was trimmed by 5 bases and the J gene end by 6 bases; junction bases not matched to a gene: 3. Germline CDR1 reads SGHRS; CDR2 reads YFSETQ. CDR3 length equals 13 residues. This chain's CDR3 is CASSSSGVNEQFF. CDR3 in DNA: TGCGCCAGCAGTTCTAGCGGGGTCAATGAGCAGTTCTTC.

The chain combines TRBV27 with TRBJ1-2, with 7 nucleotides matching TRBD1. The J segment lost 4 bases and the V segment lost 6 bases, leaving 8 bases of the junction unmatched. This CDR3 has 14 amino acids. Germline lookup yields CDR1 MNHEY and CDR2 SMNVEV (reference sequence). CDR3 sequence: CASRRDSTSYGYTF. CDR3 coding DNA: TGTGCCAGCAGACGGGACAGTACCTCCTATGGCTACACCTTC.

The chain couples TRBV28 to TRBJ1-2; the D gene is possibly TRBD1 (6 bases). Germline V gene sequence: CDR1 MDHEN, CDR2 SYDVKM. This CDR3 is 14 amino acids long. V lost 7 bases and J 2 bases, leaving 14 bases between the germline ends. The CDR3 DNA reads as TGTGCCAGCAACCTTCAGGGGTGGAACTATGGCTACACCTTC. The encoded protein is CASNLQGWNYGYTF.

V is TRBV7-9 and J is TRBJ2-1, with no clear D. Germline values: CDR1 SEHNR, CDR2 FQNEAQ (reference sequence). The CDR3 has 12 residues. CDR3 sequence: CATQRGDNEQFF. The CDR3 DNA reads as TGTGCTACCCAGCGAGGTGACAATGAGCAGTTCTTC.

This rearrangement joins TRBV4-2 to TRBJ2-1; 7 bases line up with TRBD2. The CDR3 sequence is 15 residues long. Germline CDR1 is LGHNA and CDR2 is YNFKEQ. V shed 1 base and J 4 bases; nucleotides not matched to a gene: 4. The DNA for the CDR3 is TGTGCCAGCAGCCAAGTAACGGGGGGTTACAATGAGCAGTTCTTC. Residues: CASSQVTGGYNEQFF.

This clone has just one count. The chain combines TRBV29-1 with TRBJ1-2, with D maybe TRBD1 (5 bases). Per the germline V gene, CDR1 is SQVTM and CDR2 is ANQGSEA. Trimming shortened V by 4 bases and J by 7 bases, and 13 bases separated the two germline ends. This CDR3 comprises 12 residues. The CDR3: CSVGTGTRGYTF. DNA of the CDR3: TGCAGCGTTGGAACAGGAACCCGTGGCTACACCTTC.

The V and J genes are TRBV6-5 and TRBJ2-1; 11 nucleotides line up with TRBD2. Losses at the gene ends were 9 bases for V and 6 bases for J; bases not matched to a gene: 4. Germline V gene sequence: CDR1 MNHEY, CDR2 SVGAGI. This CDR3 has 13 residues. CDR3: CASSGGEGNEQFF. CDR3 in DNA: TGTGCCAGTAGCGGGGGGGAGGGCAATGAGCAGTTCTTC.

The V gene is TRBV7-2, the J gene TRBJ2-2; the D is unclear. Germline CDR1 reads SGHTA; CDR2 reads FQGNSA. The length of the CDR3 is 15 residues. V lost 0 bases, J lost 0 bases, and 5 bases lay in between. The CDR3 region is CASSLAGPNTGELFF. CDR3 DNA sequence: TGTGCCAGCAGCTTAGCGGGCCCGAACACCGGGGAGCTGTTTTTT.

The CDR3 here is CASSLLPSGMAFF. CDR3 nucleotide sequence: TGTGCCAGCAGCTTATTGCCCTCCGGGATGGCTTTCTTT. The V gene is TRBV7-9, the J gene TRBJ1-1; no firm D call. The V gene lost 2 bases and the J gene lost 11 bases, with 15 bases spanning the gap. The CDR3 consists of 13 residues. CDR1 and CDR2 (germline): SEHNR, FQNEAQ (reference sequence).

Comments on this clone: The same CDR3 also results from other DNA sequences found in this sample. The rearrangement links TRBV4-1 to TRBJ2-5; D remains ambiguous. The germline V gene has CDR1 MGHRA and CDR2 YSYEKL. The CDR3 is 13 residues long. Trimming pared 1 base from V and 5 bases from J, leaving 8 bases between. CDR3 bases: TGCGCCAGCAGCCAAGGACTTCGGGAGACCCAGTACTTC. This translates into CASSQGLRETQYF.

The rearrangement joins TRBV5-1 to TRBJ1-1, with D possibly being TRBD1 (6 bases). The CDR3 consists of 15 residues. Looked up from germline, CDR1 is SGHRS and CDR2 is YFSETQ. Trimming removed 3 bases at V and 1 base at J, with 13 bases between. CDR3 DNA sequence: TGCGCCAGCAGCTGGGGTACAGGGAGGAACACTGAAGCTTTCTTT. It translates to CASSWGTGRNTEAFF.

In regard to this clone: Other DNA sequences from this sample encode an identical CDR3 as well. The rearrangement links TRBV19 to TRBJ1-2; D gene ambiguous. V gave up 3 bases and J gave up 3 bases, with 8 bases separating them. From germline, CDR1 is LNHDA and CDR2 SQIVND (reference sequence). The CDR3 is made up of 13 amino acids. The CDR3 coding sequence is TGTGCCAGTAGTATCCCCGGGGACTATGGCTACACCTTC. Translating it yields CASSIPGDYGYTF.

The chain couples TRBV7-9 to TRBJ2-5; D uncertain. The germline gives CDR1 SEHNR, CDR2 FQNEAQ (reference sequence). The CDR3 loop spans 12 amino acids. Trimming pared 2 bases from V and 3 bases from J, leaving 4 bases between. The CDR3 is CASSLRKETQYF. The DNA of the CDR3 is TGTGCCAGCAGCTTACGTAAAGAGACCCAGTACTTC.

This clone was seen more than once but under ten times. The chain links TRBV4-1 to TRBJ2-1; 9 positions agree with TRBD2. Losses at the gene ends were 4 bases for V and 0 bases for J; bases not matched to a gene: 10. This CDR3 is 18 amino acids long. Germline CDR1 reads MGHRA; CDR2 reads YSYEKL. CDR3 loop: CASSPWLAGAPSYNEQFF. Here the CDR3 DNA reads TGCGCCAGCAGCCCCTGGTTAGCGGGGGCCCCCTCCTACAATGAGCAGTTCTTC.